This T cell receptor beta chain emerged from a study of CD8 T cells in Susac syndrome. V shed 0 bases and J 1 base; nucleotides not matched to a gene: 3. The CDR3 spans 16 residues. An amount of RNA that ranged from roughly 0.5 to 1 ug was reverse transcribed with random hexamers. TCRdb re-derived calls from the immunoSEQ multiplex PCR reads in MiXCR, one entry per CDR3 protein. The sample lists approximately 70,000 distinct CDR3 sequences; about 94% were seen once. The sequence was collected from a human donor with multiple sclerosis. The V gene is TRBV12-3 or TRBV12-4, the J gene TRBJ2-4; 7 nucleotides agree with TRBD2. The specimen sequenced was CD8+ T cells from PBMCs. The CDR3 DNA sequence: TGTGCCAGCAGTTTAGCCCGGGGGGTGGCCAAAAACATTCAGTACTTC. This translates into CASSLARGVAKNIQYF.